A single sample is the source of the 2 T cell receptor beta chains below, sequenced in a study of OX40 agonist ivuxolimab in advanced cancers. Repertoires were generated with immunoSEQ multiplex PCR, while TCRdb's copy carries only in-frame clones and drops some. Among some 60,000 clones listed, approximately 90% were seen once. The sample consisted of CD4+ or CD8+ T cells sorted from blood, taken in a trial of the OX40 agonist ivuxolimab. The receptor source for this set is an adult with an advanced solid tumor such as melanoma, head and neck, liver or kidney cancer.

The sample holds a few counts of this clone. The chain employs TRBV5-7 and TRBJ1-5, with D perhaps matching TRBD1 (5 bases). TRBV5-7 falls under the ORF class, with uncertain function. Between the trimmed V and J ends, which lost 3 bases and 5 bases, there was a span of 9 bases. The CDR3 is 13 residues long. The CDR3 is CASSSTGHQPQHF. Written as DNA, the CDR3 is TGTGCCAGCAGCTCCACGGGACATCAGCCCCAGCATTTT.

This clone was observed a handful of times. The chain joins TRBV30 to TRBJ2-3; D is ambiguous. Germline V CDR1 and CDR2: GTSNPN, SVGIG (reference sequence). This CDR3 has 13 amino acids. Deletions cut 2 bases from V and 1 base from J, with 7 bases between. The CDR3 region has the DNA TGTGCCTGGAGTCTGACCGGCACAGATACGCAGTATTTT. Translated: CAWSLTGTDTQYF.